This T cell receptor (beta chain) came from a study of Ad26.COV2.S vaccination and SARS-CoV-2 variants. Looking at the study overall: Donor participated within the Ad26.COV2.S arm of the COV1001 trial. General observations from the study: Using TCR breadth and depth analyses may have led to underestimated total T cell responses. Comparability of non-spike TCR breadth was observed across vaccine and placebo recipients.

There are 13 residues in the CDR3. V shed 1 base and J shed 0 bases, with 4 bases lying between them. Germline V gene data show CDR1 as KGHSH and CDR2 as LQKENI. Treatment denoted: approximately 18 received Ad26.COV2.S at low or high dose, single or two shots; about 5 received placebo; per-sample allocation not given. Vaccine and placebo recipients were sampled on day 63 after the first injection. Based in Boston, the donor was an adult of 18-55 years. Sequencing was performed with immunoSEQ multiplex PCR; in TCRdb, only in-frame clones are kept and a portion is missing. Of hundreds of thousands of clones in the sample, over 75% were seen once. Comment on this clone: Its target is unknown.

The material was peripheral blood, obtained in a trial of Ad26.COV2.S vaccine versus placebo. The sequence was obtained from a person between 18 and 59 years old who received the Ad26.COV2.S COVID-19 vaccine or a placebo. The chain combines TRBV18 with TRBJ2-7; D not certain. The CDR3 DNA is TGTGCCAGCTCACCACAGGGCTCCTACGAGCAGTACTTC. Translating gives CASSPQGSYEQYF. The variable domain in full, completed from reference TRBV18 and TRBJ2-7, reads NAGVMQNPRHLVRRRGQEARLRCSPMKGHSHVYWYRQLPEEGLKFMVYLQKENIIDESGMPKERFSAEFPKEGPSILRIQQVVRGDSAAYFCASSPQGSYEQYFGPGTRLTVT.